This is a list of T cell receptor beta chains from one sample in a study of T cells in narcolepsy. Profiling relied on immunoSEQ multiplex PCR, and the TCRdb table lists in-frame clones only, not all of them. The table includes under 35,000 clones, about 85% detected once. Sequences were obtained from memory (CD45RA-) CD4+ T cells from blood. The receptor set was obtained from a human donor in good health. Both conserved end residues are part of each CDR3. The D gene is left open where the match is weak. Some rows have no size entry. The others give once, few or many, or a class for an expanded clone.

abundance	d_gene	len	v_gene	j_gene	CDR3nt	CDR3aa
NA	TRBD2	15	TRBV7-2	TRBJ2-7	TGTGCCAGCAGCCGGGAGGGCGGGGCGGGGAGTGAGCAGTACTTC	CASSREGGAGSEQYF
NA	NA	16	TRBV7-9	TRBJ2-7	TGTGCCAGCAGCCGAACGGGAAGGCAGGGAGGCTACGAGCAGTACTTC	CASSRTGRQGGYEQYF
NA	NA	14	TRBV12-1	TRBJ1-1	TGTGCCAGCAGCCCAGGGGGGTGGAGGGAGGGAGCTTTCTTT	CASSPGGWREGAFF
NA	TRBD2	18	TRBV5-6	TRBJ2-7	TGTGCCAGCAGCGGGACGGGACTAGCGGGGGCCCCTTCCTACGAGCAGTACTTC	CASSGTGLAGAPSYEQYF
once	NA	16	TRBV19	TRBJ1-1	TGTGCCAGTAGTAAGTCTACGGGGAGGGGGGACACTGAAGCTTTCTTT	CASSKSTGRGDTEAFF
NA	TRBD2	15	TRBV6-5	TRBJ2-7	TGTGCCAGCAGTCGACTAGCGGGAGTCGAGTACGAGCAGTACTTC	CASSRLAGVEYEQYF
NA	NA	16	TRBV5-1	TRBJ1-6	TGCGCCAGCAGACCGGCCGCGTGGTCGGAAAATTCACCCCTCCACTTT	CASRPAAWSENSPLHF
NA	TRBD1	14	TRBV6-6	TRBJ1-6	TGTGCCAGCACCCCGACAGGGGGGGATTCACCCCTCCACTTT	CASTPTGGDSPLHF
NA	TRBD2	14	TRBV6-1	TRBJ2-7	TGTGCCAGCAGTCTCGGGAGGCCCACCTACGAGCAGTACTTC	CASSLGRPTYEQYF
once	NA	15	TRBV15	TRBJ2-5	TGTGCCACCAGCAGAGATTTTGGCTACCAAGAGACCCAGTACTTC	CATSRDFGYQETQYF
NA	NA	15	TRBV5-1	TRBJ1-5	TGCGCCAGCAGCTTGGAGGGGAATAGCAATCAGCCCCAGCATTTT	CASSLEGNSNQPQHF
NA	TRBD2	16	TRBV5-4	TRBJ2-7	TGTGCCAGCAGCCCGAATAGCGGGGGGATCCCCTACGAGCAGTACTTC	CASSPNSGGIPYEQYF
NA	NA	12	TRBV7-9	TRBJ1-6	TGTGCCAGCAGCTTAGATAGACAGGACCTCCACTTT	CASSLDRQDLHF
NA	TRBD1	15	TRBV4-1	TRBJ1-3	TGCGCCAGCAGCCTGGGACAGGATTTTGGAAACACCATATATTTT	CASSLGQDFGNTIYF
NA	NA	16	TRBV6-5	TRBJ2-7	TGTGCCAGCAGTTACTCGCGGACCACCTTCACTTACGAGCAGTACTTC	CASSYSRTTFTYEQYF
NA	TRBD1	14	TRBV6-4	TRBJ1-5	TGTGCCAGCAGTGTGACACAGGGGAATCAGCCCCAGCATTTT	CASSVTQGNQPQHF
NA	NA	14	TRBV6-6	TRBJ1-5	TGTGCCAGCAGTCGGACGGACCCGAACCAGCCCCAGCATTTT	CASSRTDPNQPQHF
NA	TRBD1	14	TRBV25-1	TRBJ1-1	TGTGCCAGCAGTGAACCGGGGACAGGGACTCAAGCTTTCTTT	CASSEPGTGTQAFF
NA	NA	14	TRBV18	TRBJ1-1	TGTGCCAGCTCTGTCGGGACGGTAAACACTGAAGCTTTCTTT	CASSVGTVNTEAFF
NA	TRBD2	16	TRBV5-4	TRBJ2-3	TGTGCCAGCAGACTAGCGGGGGCCCCAACCCCAGATACGCAGTATTTT	CASRLAGAPTPDTQYF
NA	TRBD1	16	TRBV7-9	TRBJ1-5	TGTGCCAGCAGCGAGGGACAGGGGGATAGCAATCAGCCCCAGCATTTT	CASSEGQGDSNQPQHF
few	NA	13	TRBV19	TRBJ1-1	TGTGCCAGTAAGCGGCGGGAGAACACTGAAGCTTTCTTT	CASKRRENTEAFF
few	NA	13	TRBV6-5	TRBJ1-2	TGTGCCAGCAGTTACACCGGGGGCTATGGCTACACCTTC	CASSYTGGYGYTF
few	TRBD1	13	TRBV19	TRBJ1-5	TGTGCCAGTACCGAGACAGGGGCCAGGCCCCAGCATTTT	CASTETGARPQHF
few	NA	13	TRBV9	TRBJ2-7	TGTGCCAGCAGCGTAACGAGAGACGGCGAGCAGTACTTC	CASSVTRDGEQYF
NA	NA	13	TRBV29-1	TRBJ1-1	TGCAGCGCAGATAAATCCTGGGACACTGAAGCTTTCTTT	CSADKSWDTEAFF
NA	NA	11	TRBV19	TRBJ2-5	TGTGCCAGTAGTACAGGGGAGACCCAGTACTTC	CASSTGETQYF
NA	NA	13	TRBV6-4	TRBJ1-2	TGTGCCAGCAGTGACTCTGGTGGCTATGGCTACACCTTC	CASSDSGGYGYTF
NA	TRBD2	16	TRBV27	TRBJ2-2	TGTGCCAGCAGTTCGGCTAGCGGGGGAAAAACCGGGGAGCTGTTTTTT	CASSSASGGKTGELFF
few	TRBD1	16	TRBV28	TRBJ1-5	TGTGCCAGCAGTTGGGATTTGGGTGGGCTGGACAGGGCCCAGCATTTT	CASSWDLGGLDRAQHF
few	NA	14	TRBV9	TRBJ2-7	TGTGCCAGCAGCCCGAGTGGGCGGGACTACGAGCAGTACTTC	CASSPSGRDYEQYF
NA	NA	12	TRBV10-3	TRBJ1-1	TGTGCCATCAGGCAGGGGAACACTGAAGCTTTCTTT	CAIRQGNTEAFF
NA	NA	16	TRBV5-4	TRBJ1-2	TGTGCCAGCAGCCAAGAGTGGTGGTCCGGGAACTATGGCTACACCTTC	CASSQEWWSGNYGYTF
once	TRBD1	15	TRBV11-2	TRBJ1-1	TGTGCCAGCAGGGGAATAAGGACAGGGAACACTGAAGCTTTCTTT	CASRGIRTGNTEAFF
NA	NA	12	TRBV28	TRBJ1-2	TGTGCCAGCGGTGAAGGAACTGGTGGCTACACCTTC	CASGEGTGGYTF
NA	NA	16	TRBV6-1	TRBJ1-3	TGTGCCAGCAGTGAGCCAGGGCTTATTTCTGGAAACACCATATATTTT	CASSEPGLISGNTIYF
NA	TRBD1	15	TRBV2	TRBJ2-7	TGTGCCAGCACCGAGCGGGACAGGGGGGCCTACGAGCAGTACTTC	CASTERDRGAYEQYF
NA	NA	10	TRBV20-1	TRBJ2-1	TGCAGTGCTAAGTACAGTGGGCAGTTCTTC	CSAKYSGQFF
NA	NA	15	TRBV27	TRBJ2-5	TGTGCCAGCAGTTTATCAATTAGGGGCGGAGAGACCCAGTACTTC	CASSLSIRGGETQYF
NA	TRBD1	13	TRBV30	TRBJ2-5	TGTGCCTGGAGGGGACAGGGGGGTAGGGAGCAGTACTTC	CAWRGQGGREQYF
few	NA	15	TRBV5-4	TRBJ1-6	TGTGCCAGCAGCCGCACCGGCTTATACACTTCACCCCTCCACTTT	CASSRTGLYTSPLHF
NA	NA	15	TRBV27	TRBJ1-5	TGTGCCAGCAGTTTTTCAGGAGTAAGCAATCAGCCCCAGCATTTT	CASSFSGVSNQPQHF
NA	NA	16	TRBV5-1	TRBJ2-4	TGCGCCAGCAGGGGGTCAGGGGCCATAGCCAAAAACATTCAGTACTTC	CASRGSGAIAKNIQYF
NA	NA	11	TRBV25-1	TRBJ1-3	TGTGCCAGCAGCCCTGGGGGCACCATATATTTT	CASSPGGTIYF
NA	TRBD1	15	TRBV7-6	TRBJ2-7	TGTGCCAGCAGCGCAGGGACAGGAAGCTCCTACGAGCAGTACTTC	CASSAGTGSSYEQYF
NA	NA	16	TRBV5-1	TRBJ1-4	TGCGCCAGCAGCTTGGATGGATGGGGGACTAATGAAAAACTGTTTTTT	CASSLDGWGTNEKLFF
NA	NA	14	TRBV18	TRBJ2-7	TGTGCCAGCTCACCTATCAGTGGAGACGGCGAGCAGTACTTC	CASSPISGDGEQYF
NA	NA	14	TRBV30	TRBJ1-1	TGTGCCTGGAGTGTTTTCGGTCCGGGGGCTTGGGCTTTCTTT	CAWSVFGPGAWAFF